A few counts support the clone carrying this T cell receptor beta chain. The target antigen is unknown. The CDR3 runs to 13 residues. Germline V lookup: CDR1 SGHDN, CDR2 FVKESK. Trimming removed 8 bases at V and 0 bases at J, with 8 bases between. TCRdb re-derived calls from the 5' RACE reads in MiXCR, one entry per CDR3 protein. This sample has about 160,000 distinct CDR3 sequences, with roughly a third found just once. This sample is part of a study of T-cell memory formation after mild COVID-19. Study-wide findings and caveats: Among CD4+ contracting clones, most were CM and EM, and CD8+ ones EMRA.

This receptor was taken from an adult woman who had mild COVID-19 (a few samples of this study predate the infection). Cell type and time point are not known. The V gene is TRBV14, the J gene TRBJ2-1; D is possibly TRBD2 (5 bases). The specimen was PBMCs or a T cell subset sorted from them (not recorded which). The CDR3 nucleotides read TGTGCCAGCGAGCGGAGCTCCTACAATGAGCAGTTCTTC. Translating gives CASERSSYNEQFF.